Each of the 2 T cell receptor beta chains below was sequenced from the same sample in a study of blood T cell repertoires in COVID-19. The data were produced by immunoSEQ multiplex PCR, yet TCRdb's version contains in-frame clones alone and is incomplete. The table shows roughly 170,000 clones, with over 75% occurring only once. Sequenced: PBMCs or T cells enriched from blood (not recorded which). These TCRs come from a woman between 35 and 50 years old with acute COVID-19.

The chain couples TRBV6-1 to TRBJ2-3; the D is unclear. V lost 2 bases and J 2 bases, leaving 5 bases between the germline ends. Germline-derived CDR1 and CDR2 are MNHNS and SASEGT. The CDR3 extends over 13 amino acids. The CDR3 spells CASSETLTDTQYF. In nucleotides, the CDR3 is TGTGCCAGCAGTGAAACTCTCACAGATACGCAGTATTTT.

The chain's CDR3 is CASSHWGLAGSPGDTQYF. The CDR3 nucleotides are TGTGCCAGCAGCCACTGGGGACTAGCGGGGTCCCCGGGGGATACGCAGTATTTT. The chain joins TRBV3-1 (or the pseudogene TRBV3-2) to TRBJ2-3, with 13 bases aligning to TRBD2. J was trimmed by 6 bases and V by 3 bases; bases with no gene match: 12. The germline CDR1 and CDR2 sequences are LGHDT and YNNKEL (reference sequence). This CDR3 comprises 18 residues.